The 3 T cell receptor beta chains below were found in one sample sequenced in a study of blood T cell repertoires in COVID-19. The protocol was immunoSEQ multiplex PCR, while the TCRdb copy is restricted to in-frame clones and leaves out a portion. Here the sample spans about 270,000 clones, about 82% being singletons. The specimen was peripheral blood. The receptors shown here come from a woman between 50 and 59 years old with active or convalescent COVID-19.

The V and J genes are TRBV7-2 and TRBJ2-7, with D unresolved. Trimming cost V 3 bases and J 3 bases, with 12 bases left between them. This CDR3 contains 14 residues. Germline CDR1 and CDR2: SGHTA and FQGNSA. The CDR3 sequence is CASSFNRFGYEQYF. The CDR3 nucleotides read TGTGCCAGCAGCTTTAACAGATTCGGCTACGAGCAGTACTTC. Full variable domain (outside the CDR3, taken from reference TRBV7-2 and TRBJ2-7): GAGVSQSPSNKVTEKGKDVELRCDPISGHTALYWYRQSLGQGLEFLIYFQGNSAPDKSGLPSDRFSAERTGGSVSTLTIQRTQQEDSAVYLCASSFNRFGYEQYFGPGTRLTVT.

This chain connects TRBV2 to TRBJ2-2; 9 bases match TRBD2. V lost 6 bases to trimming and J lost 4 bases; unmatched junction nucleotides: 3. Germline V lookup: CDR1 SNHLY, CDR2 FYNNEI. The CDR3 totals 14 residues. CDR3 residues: CASRREGPTGELFF. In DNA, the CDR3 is TGTGCCAGCAGGCGGGAGGGCCCCACCGGGGAGCTGTTTTTT.

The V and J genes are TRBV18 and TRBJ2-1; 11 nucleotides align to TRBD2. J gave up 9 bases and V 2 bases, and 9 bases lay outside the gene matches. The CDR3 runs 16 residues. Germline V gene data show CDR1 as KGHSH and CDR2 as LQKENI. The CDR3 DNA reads TGTGCCAGCTCACCAACTACTAGCGGGAGTGTAAGTGAGCAGTTCTTC. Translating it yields CASSPTTSGSVSEQFF.